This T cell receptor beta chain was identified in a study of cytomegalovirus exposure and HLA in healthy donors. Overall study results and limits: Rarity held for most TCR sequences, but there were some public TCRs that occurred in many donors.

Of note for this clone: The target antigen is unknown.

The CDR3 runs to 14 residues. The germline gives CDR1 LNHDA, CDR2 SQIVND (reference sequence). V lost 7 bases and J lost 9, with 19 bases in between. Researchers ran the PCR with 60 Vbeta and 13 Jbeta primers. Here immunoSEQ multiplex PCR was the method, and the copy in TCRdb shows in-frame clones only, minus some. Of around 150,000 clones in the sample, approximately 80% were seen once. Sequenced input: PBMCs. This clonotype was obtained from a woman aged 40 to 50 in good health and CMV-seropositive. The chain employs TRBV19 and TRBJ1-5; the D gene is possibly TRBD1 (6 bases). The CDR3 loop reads CASTVTGLDWPQHF. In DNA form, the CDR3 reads TGTGCCAGTACCGTTACAGGGTTGGATTGGCCCCAGCATTTT. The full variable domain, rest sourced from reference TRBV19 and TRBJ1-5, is DGGITQSPKYLFRKEGQNVTLSCEQNLNHDAMYWYRQDPGQGLRLIYYSQIVNDFQKGDIAEGYSVSREKKESFPLTVTSAQKNPTAFYLCASTVTGLDWPQHFGDGTRLSIL.